What follows are 9 T cell receptor beta chains derived from one specimen sequenced in a study of control samples from healthy donors and cancer patients. Produced via immunoSEQ multiplex PCR; TCRdb's table is partial and in-frame only. The table lists 90,000 or so clones, about nine tenths of them singletons. Sequencing was done on a sample of blood. The receptor set was obtained from a woman in her seventies in good health.

This clone occurred once. V is TRBV13 and J is TRBJ2-5; possibly TRBD1 for D (6 bases). Trimming removed 4 bases from V and 2 bases from J, with 14 bases in between. Germline lookup yields CDR1 PRHDT and CDR2 FYEKMQ (reference sequence). The CDR3 sequence is 15 residues long. The CDR3 reads CASSYGSRGQETQYF. The CDR3 region has the DNA TGTGCCAGCAGCTATGGATCCAGGGGACAAGAGACCCAGTACTTC.

The gene calls are TRBV9 and TRBJ2-3, with 7 bases identical to TRBD2. The CDR3 is 15 amino acids. The J segment lost 4 bases and the V segment lost 3 bases, leaving 8 bases of the junction unmatched. Germline assignment: CDR1 SGDLS and CDR2 YYNGEE. CDR3 in amino acids: CASSGVTSPPDTQYF. DNA for the CDR3: TGTGCCAGCAGCGGCGTGACTAGCCCCCCAGATACGCAGTATTTT.

V usage is TRBV9 and J usage is TRBJ2-4; TRBD2 aligns across 16 bases. The CDR3 extends over 18 amino acids. V shed 4 bases, J shed 1 base, and the junction held 5 bases outside the gene matches. The germline CDR1 and CDR2 sequences are SGDLS and YYNGEE. CDR3 residues: CASSPGTSGRVAKNIQYF. In nucleotides, the CDR3 is TGTGCCAGCAGCCCCGGGACTAGCGGGAGGGTGGCCAAAAACATTCAGTACTTC.

This clone was observed a single time. J is TRBJ1-1 and V is TRBV19, with D tentatively TRBD1 (5 bases). The germline gives CDR1 LNHDA, CDR2 SQIVND (reference sequence). The ends were cut back, 5 bases at V and 2 bases at J, with 9 bases in the middle. CDR3 length equals 13 residues. CDR3 region: CASSFGTNTEAFF. CDR3 nucleotides: TGTGCCAGTAGTTTCGGGACCAACACTGAAGCTTTCTTT.

This sequence joins TRBV5-5 and TRBJ1-2; the match to TRBD1 covers 7 bases. Per germline, CDR1 SGHKS and CDR2 YYEKEE (reference sequence). The CDR3 spans 14 residues. After removal of 4 bases from V and 3 bases from J, the junction contained 6 bases not matched to a gene. The CDR3 nucleotides read TGTGCCAGCAGCCGAGGGGACAGTCACTATGGCTACACCTTC. This encodes CASSRGDSHYGYTF.

The count of this clone is one. This chain connects TRBV27 to TRBJ1-5, with D uncertain. The V gene lost 7 bases and the J gene lost 2 bases, with 12 bases spanning the gap. Germline CDR1 reads MNHEY; CDR2 reads SMNVEV (reference sequence). The CDR3 runs 14 residues. Here the CDR3 reads CASKGRLGNQPQHF. The CDR3 region has the DNA TGTGCCAGCAAAGGACGCCTGGGCAATCAGCCCCAGCATTTT.

The table lists this clone with a count of one. The rearrangement uses TRBV4-1 and TRBJ1-4; 10 bases align to TRBD1. The V gene end was trimmed by 2 bases and the J gene end by 0 bases; junction bases not matched to a gene: 6. The CDR3 length is 18 residues. Germline V lookup: CDR1 MGHRA, CDR2 YSYEKL. In DNA, the CDR3 is TGCGCCAGCAGCCAAACTCCGGGACAGGGGACAACTAATGAAAAACTGTTTTTT. Its translation: CASSQTPGQGTTNEKLFF.

The chain is built from TRBV5-1 and TRBJ2-5; D might be TRBD1 (6 bases). Per the germline V gene, CDR1 is SGHRS and CDR2 is YFSETQ. V was shortened by 5 bases and J by 3 bases, with 8 bases between the two germline ends. The CDR3 contains 12 residues. The DNA of the CDR3 is TGCGCCAGCAGACGGACAGAAGAGACCCAGTACTTC. It specifies CASRRTEETQYF.

V is TRBV19 and J is TRBJ2-7, with 8 bases fitting TRBD2. Germline V CDR1 and CDR2: LNHDA, SQIVND (reference sequence). The ends lost 0 bases at V and 3 bases at J; junction bases unmatched: 4. The CDR3 is 15 residues long. CDR3 sequence: CASSIERGDDYEQYF. DNA for the CDR3: TGTGCCAGTAGTATAGAGCGGGGGGACGACTACGAGCAGTACTTC.